A selection of T cell receptor beta chains follows, all from one sample in a study of shared clonotypes between healthy human individuals. Profiled with immunoSEQ multiplex PCR; TCRdb holds only in-frame clones, not every one. The sample records about 1.1 million clones, 78% being singletons. Sequencing was carried out using memory CD4+ T cells from PBMCs. Receptor source: a young man in good health. Some clones in this sample may be carry-over from other donors' samples. The CDR3 runs from the conserved cysteine through the conserved F or W. Each record gives: clone size, V gene, D gene, J gene, CDR3 protein, CDR3 DNA. D genes are given only for firm matches. Size tells how often a clone was seen (once, few, many) or the class of an expanded clone, and some rows leave it out.

clone size: -
V gene: TRBV2
D gene: TRBD1
J gene: TRBJ1-2
CDR3 protein: CARPQGWRVGYGYTF
CDR3 DNA: TGTGCCAGGCCACAGGGGTGGAGAGTCGGATATGGCTACACCTTC

clone size: -
V gene: TRBV7-9
D gene: -
J gene: TRBJ2-7
CDR3 protein: CASSSRLNEQYF
CDR3 DNA: TGTGCCAGCAGCTCTCGACTAAACGAGCAGTACTTC

clone size: once
V gene: TRBV7-9
D gene: -
J gene: TRBJ2-1
CDR3 protein: CASIRDSSYNEQFF
CDR3 DNA: TGTGCCAGCATCCGGGATTCCTCCTACAATGAGCAGTTCTTC

clone size: once
V gene: TRBV27
D gene: -
J gene: TRBJ1-2
CDR3 protein: CASRSLGGYTF
CDR3 DNA: TGTGCCAGCAGATCCCTAGGCGGCTACACCTTC

clone size: once
V gene: TRBV6-5
D gene: -
J gene: TRBJ2-2
CDR3 protein: CASSSSVSGTGELFF
CDR3 DNA: -

clone size: -
V gene: TRBV27
D gene: -
J gene: TRBJ2-7
CDR3 protein: CARKTRDCRRYEQYF
CDR3 DNA: TGTGCCAGGAAGACCCGGGACTGCCGCCGGTACGAGCAGTACTTC

clone size: -
V gene: TRBV7-3
D gene: -
J gene: TRBJ1-3
CDR3 protein: CASSLGLSGNTIYF
CDR3 DNA: TGTGCCAGCAGCTTAGGTCTATCTGGAAACACCATATATTTT

clone size: -
V gene: TRBV7-6
D gene: -
J gene: TRBJ1-1
CDR3 protein: CASSLQVNTEAFF
CDR3 DNA: TGTGCCAGCAGCTTGCAGGTGAACACTGAAGCTTTCTTT

clone size: -
V gene: TRBV18
D gene: TRBD1
J gene: TRBJ1-2
CDR3 protein: CASSPLGQESYGYTF
CDR3 DNA: TGTGCCAGCTCACCTTTGGGACAGGAGAGCTATGGCTACACCTTC

clone size: -
V gene: TRBV25-1
D gene: -
J gene: TRBJ2-5
CDR3 protein: CASTPRIRDPQETQYF
CDR3 DNA: TGTGCCAGCACCCCTCGGATTCGGGACCCACAAGAGACCCAGTACTTC

clone size: -
V gene: TRBV28
D gene: -
J gene: TRBJ1-1
CDR3 protein: CASSHPRRGTEAFF
CDR3 DNA: TGTGCCAGCAGTCATCCAAGGAGAGGAACTGAAGCTTTCTTT

clone size: -
V gene: TRBV27
D gene: TRBD2
J gene: TRBJ2-3
CDR3 protein: CASSLSASGRGTQYF
CDR3 DNA: TGTGCCAGCAGTTTATCGGCTAGCGGTCGGGGTACGCAGTATTTT

clone size: -
V gene: TRBV5-1
D gene: TRBD1
J gene: TRBJ1-2
CDR3 protein: CASSLQGQFTYGYTF
CDR3 DNA: TGCGCCAGCAGCTTACAGGGGCAGTTCACCTATGGCTACACCTTC

clone size: few
V gene: TRBV20-1
D gene: -
J gene: TRBJ1-2
CDR3 protein: CSPRGAYGYTF
CDR3 DNA: TGCAGCCCTCGGGGGGCCTATGGCTACACCTTC

clone size: -
V gene: TRBV27
D gene: -
J gene: TRBJ1-4
CDR3 protein: CASSVKGSGYEKLFF
CDR3 DNA: TGTGCCAGCAGTGTCAAAGGGTCGGGGTATGAAAAACTGTTTTTT

clone size: -
V gene: TRBV2
D gene: -
J gene: TRBJ2-1
CDR3 protein: CASSYLAVSSYNEQFF
CDR3 DNA: TGTGCCAGCAGTTACTTAGCGGTAAGCTCCTACAATGAGCAGTTCTTC

clone size: -
V gene: TRBV15
D gene: -
J gene: TRBJ2-2
CDR3 protein: CATSRVAFNTGELFF
CDR3 DNA: TGTGCCACCAGCAGAGTTGCCTTTAACACCGGGGAGCTGTTTTTT

clone size: few
V gene: TRBV28
D gene: -
J gene: TRBJ2-3
CDR3 protein: CASSNSGGATDTQYF
CDR3 DNA: TGTGCCAGCAGCAATAGCGGAGGCGCTACAGATACGCAGTATTTT

clone size: -
V gene: TRBV5-5
D gene: TRBD2
J gene: TRBJ2-2
CDR3 protein: CASSLSSGRGPGELFF
CDR3 DNA: TGTGCCAGCAGCCTAAGTAGCGGGAGGGGTCCCGGGGAGCTGTTTTTT

clone size: -
V gene: TRBV7-3
D gene: TRBD1
J gene: TRBJ2-5
CDR3 protein: CASSKTPRTGWETQYF
CDR3 DNA: TGTGCCAGCAGCAAAACCCCACGGACAGGGTGGGAGACCCAGTACTTC

clone size: -
V gene: TRBV14
D gene: TRBD1
J gene: TRBJ1-2
CDR3 protein: CASSQALSGQGVRGYTF
CDR3 DNA: TGTGCCAGCAGCCAAGCTTTGTCAGGACAGGGGGTTCGTGGCTACACCTTC

clone size: -
V gene: TRBV5-4
D gene: TRBD2
J gene: TRBJ2-3
CDR3 protein: CASSFRGGRASTDTQYF
CDR3 DNA: TGTGCCAGCAGCTTTCGGGGCGGGAGGGCCTCCACAGATACGCAGTATTTT

clone size: -
V gene: TRBV2
D gene: -
J gene: TRBJ2-7
CDR3 protein: CASSQRGYEQYF
CDR3 DNA: TGTGCCAGCAGCCAACGAGGCTACGAGCAGTACTTC

clone size: few
V gene: TRBV6-1
D gene: TRBD2
J gene: TRBJ2-7
CDR3 protein: CASSASGATYEQYF
CDR3 DNA: TGTGCCAGCAGTGCTAGCGGGGCAACCTACGAGCAGTACTTC

clone size: -
V gene: TRBV7-2
D gene: -
J gene: TRBJ1-5
CDR3 protein: CASSLVRQPQHF
CDR3 DNA: TGTGCCAGCAGCTTAGTTCGGCAGCCCCAGCATTTT

clone size: -
V gene: TRBV7-8
D gene: -
J gene: TRBJ2-3
CDR3 protein: CASSSTEGRGNLHF
CDR3 DNA: TGTGCCAGCAGCTCGACTGAAGGACGAGGTAACTTACATTTT

clone size: -
V gene: TRBV29-1
D gene: -
J gene: TRBJ2-5
CDR3 protein: CSVRSFVMETQYF
CDR3 DNA: TGCAGCGTTCGTAGCTTTGTTATGGAGACCCAGTACTTC

clone size: -
V gene: TRBV11-2
D gene: TRBD2
J gene: TRBJ2-1
CDR3 protein: CASSFTSGSSYNEQFF
CDR3 DNA: TGTGCCAGCAGCTTCACGAGCGGGAGCTCCTACAATGAGCAGTTCTTC

clone size: -
V gene: TRBV6-6
D gene: -
J gene: TRBJ2-7
CDR3 protein: CASSPIERRDRGVDF
CDR3 DNA: TGTGCCAGCAGTCCCATAGAACGGCGGGACCGGGGCGTGGACTTC

clone size: -
V gene: TRBV10-1
D gene: -
J gene: TRBJ1-2
CDR3 protein: CASKRGLVAAPFKSYTF
CDR3 DNA: TGCGCCAGCAAAAGGGGCCTAGTGGCAGCGCCCTTCAAGAGCTACACCTTC

clone size: -
V gene: TRBV11-2
D gene: TRBD2
J gene: TRBJ2-5
CDR3 protein: CASSFLAGGPVETQYF
CDR3 DNA: TGTGCCAGCAGCTTCCTAGCGGGAGGGCCTGTGGAGACCCAGTACTTC

clone size: -
V gene: TRBV5-1
D gene: TRBD2
J gene: TRBJ2-7
CDR3 protein: CASSLRIGLAGSEQYF
CDR3 DNA: TGCGCCAGCAGTTTAAGAATTGGACTAGCGGGATCCGAGCAGTACTTC

clone size: -
V gene: TRBV11-2
D gene: -
J gene: TRBJ1-2
CDR3 protein: CASSLSWVGSGYGYTF
CDR3 DNA: TGTGCCAGCAGCTTAAGTTGGGTCGGGTCCGGGTATGGCTACACCTTC

clone size: -
V gene: TRBV6-5
D gene: TRBD1
J gene: TRBJ2-5
CDR3 protein: CASSYSGQVEETQYF
CDR3 DNA: TGTGCCAGCAGTTACTCGGGACAGGTAGAAGAGACCCAGTACTTC

clone size: -
V gene: TRBV18
D gene: -
J gene: TRBJ1-1
CDR3 protein: CASSTGLLNTEAFF
CDR3 DNA: TGTGCCAGCTCGACAGGCCTCTTGAACACTGAAGCTTTCTTT

clone size: -
V gene: TRBV2
D gene: -
J gene: TRBJ2-2
CDR3 protein: CASSDTGTNTGELFF
CDR3 DNA: TGTGCCAGCAGTGATACGGGGACCAACACCGGGGAGCTGTTTTTT

clone size: -
V gene: TRBV6-5
D gene: -
J gene: TRBJ2-7
CDR3 protein: CASSSTSREQYF
CDR3 DNA: TGTGCCAGCAGTTCCACTAGCCGCGAGCAGTACTTC

clone size: -
V gene: TRBV10-3
D gene: TRBD1
J gene: TRBJ1-4
CDR3 protein: CAISDAGTVNEKLFF
CDR3 DNA: TGTGCCATCAGCGACGCCGGGACAGTTAATGAAAAACTGTTTTTT

clone size: few
V gene: TRBV9
D gene: -
J gene: TRBJ1-5
CDR3 protein: CASSGGNSNQPQHF
CDR3 DNA: TGTGCCAGCAGTGGAGGAAATAGCAATCAGCCCCAGCATTTT